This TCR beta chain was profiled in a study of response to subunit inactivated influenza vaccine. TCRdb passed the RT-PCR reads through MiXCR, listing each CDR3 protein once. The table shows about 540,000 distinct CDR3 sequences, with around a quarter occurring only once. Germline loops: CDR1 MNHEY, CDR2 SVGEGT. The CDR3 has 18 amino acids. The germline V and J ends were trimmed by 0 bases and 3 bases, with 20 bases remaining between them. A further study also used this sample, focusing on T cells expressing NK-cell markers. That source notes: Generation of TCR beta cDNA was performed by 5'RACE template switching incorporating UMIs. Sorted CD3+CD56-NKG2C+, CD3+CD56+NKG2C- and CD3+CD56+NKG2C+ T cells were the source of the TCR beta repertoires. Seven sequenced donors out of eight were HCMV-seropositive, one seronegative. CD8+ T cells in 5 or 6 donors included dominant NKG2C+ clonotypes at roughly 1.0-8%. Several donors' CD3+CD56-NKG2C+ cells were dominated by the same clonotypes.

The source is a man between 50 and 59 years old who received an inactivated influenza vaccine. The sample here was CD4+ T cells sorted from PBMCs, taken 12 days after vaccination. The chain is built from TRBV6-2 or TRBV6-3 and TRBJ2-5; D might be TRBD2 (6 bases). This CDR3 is CASSYSIFGGGVKETQYF. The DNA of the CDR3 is TGTGCCAGCAGTTACTCGATTTTTGGCGGCGGGGTCAAAGAGACCCAGTACTTC.